This TCR beta chain emerged from a study of blood T cell repertoires in COVID-19. Study overall: Donors in the United States, Italy and Spain gave samples during acute or convalescent COVID-19. The analysed material was cDNA or gDNA that came from T cells, B-cell-depleted T cells, or PBMCs.

Original processing methods: Reference gene primer amplification in the assay estimated nucleated cell counts. The table came from immunoSEQ multiplex PCR; TCRdb's copy has only in-frame clones and leaves some out. Clone size and the V and J calls come from that table; the DNA yielded D and trimming. The table includes roughly 100,000 clones, roughly four fifths detected once. The sequenced material came from peripheral blood. The TCR originated in a woman aged 60-70 years with acute or convalescent COVID-19.

Here the CDR3 reads CASSATNRGSGNTIYF. DNA of the CDR3: TGTGCCAGCAGCGCCACAAACAGGGGCTCTGGAAACACCATATATTTT. This chain uses TRBV9 with TRBJ1-3; 7 bases are a match to TRBD1. The germline V gene has CDR1 SGDLS and CDR2 YYNGEE. This CDR3 has 16 amino acids. The trim removed 3 bases at V and 0 bases at J, leaving 6 bases unmatched.